This T cell receptor beta chain was captured in a study of cytomegalovirus exposure and HLA in healthy donors. Concerning this clone: Antigen: not known.

Germline V gene data show CDR1 as MDHEN and CDR2 as SYDVKM. Trimming pared 3 bases from V and 2 bases from J, leaving 19 bases between. The CDR3 spans 17 residues. Overall study results and limits: The study labeled approximately 150 TCR beta chains cytomegalovirus-associated. In a later analysis, at a false discovery rate of 0.05, 16,951 TCR beta sequences matched HLA alleles. Reports indicated that the classifier achieved high specificity and sensitivity in diagnosing cytomegalovirus status.

The PCR used 60 Vbeta and 13 Jbeta primers. Only in-frame clones appear in the TCRdb table, and some are missing; sequencing was by immunoSEQ multiplex PCR. This table has approximately 110,000 clones, around 78% appearing once. The sequenced sample consisted of PBMCs. The V call is TRBV28, the J call TRBJ1-2; tentative D call: TRBD1 (6 bases). This TCR was recovered from a man between 40 and 49 years old in good health and CMV-seronegative. CDR3 in DNA: TGTGCCAGCAGTTTTGGGCCAGGGGCCTACAACAACTATGGCTACACCTTC. Translation: CASSFGPGAYNNYGYTF.